One and the same sample provided the 32 T cell receptor beta chains below, sequenced in a study of long-term antiretroviral therapy in people with HIV. With survey level as its setting, the immunoSEQ assay was v3.0. Sequenced by immunoSEQ multiplex PCR; TCRdb stores in-frame clones only, minus some. The repertoire includes more than 11,000 clones, 77% of them detected once, and about a fifth sits in the top ten. Sequencing used unsorted PBMCs, obtained 1.3 years before starting antiretroviral therapy. These receptors were obtained from a man between 35 and 55 years old with HIV.

The rearrangement uses TRBV30 and TRBJ2-6; TRBD1 matches 7 bases. The V gene's germline CDR1 is GTSNPN and CDR2 SVGIG (reference sequence). The trim removed 1 base at V and 2 bases at J, leaving 11 bases unmatched. This CDR3 has 18 amino acids. CDR3 in amino acids: CAWSALGTAPTGANVLTF. CDR3 sequence (DNA): TGTGCCTGGAGTGCGCTCGGGACAGCTCCTACTGGGGCCAACGTCCTGACTTTC.

Turning to this clone: The junction and the germline gene differ at one end; a read error may be behind it. The J gene is TRBJ2-2, the V gene TRBV2; D perhaps matches TRBD1 (5 bases). The CDR3 covers 16 residues. The germline V gene has CDR1 SNHLY and CDR2 FYNNEI. CDR3 bases: TGTGCCAGCAGTGAAAGGAACAGGCTGAACCCCGGGGAGCTGTTTTTT. It yields the protein CASSERNRLNPGELFF. Drawing the rest from reference TRBV2 and TRBJ2-2, the complete variable domain is EPEVTQTPSHQVTQMGQEVILRCVPISNHLYFYWYRQILGQKVEFLVSFYNNEISEKSEIFDDQFSVERPDGSNFTLKIRSTKLEDSAMYFCASSERNRLNPGELFFGEGSRLTVL.

This clone is a singleton in its sample. The chain has TRBV30 and TRBJ1-2; unclear D gene. V was shortened by 5 bases and J by 7 bases, with 14 bases between the two germline ends. CDR1 is GTSNPN, CDR2 SVGIG, per germline (reference sequence). This CDR3 region has 12 residues. CDR3 coding DNA: TGTGCCTGGGGTCGAAGAGGGTCTGGCTACACCTTC. Residues: CAWGRRGSGYTF.

The gene calls are TRBV19 and TRBJ1-5; D call uncertain. The CDR3 covers 16 residues. With 3 bases removed from V and 0 bases from J, the gap between germline ends came to 12 bases. Germline CDR1 is LNHDA and CDR2 is SQIVND (reference sequence). As DNA, the CDR3 is TGTGCCAGTAGTATCTACAAAGCTAATAGCAATCAGCCCCAGCATTTT. Translated: CASSIYKANSNQPQHF. The full variable domain, completed using reference TRBV19 and TRBJ1-5, is DGGITQSPKYLFRKEGQNVTLSCEQNLNHDAMYWYRQDPGQGLRLIYYSQIVNDFQKGDIAEGYSVSREKKESFPLTVTSAQKNPTAFYLCASSIYKANSNQPQHFGDGTRLSIL.

This clone was observed a few times. This chain links TRBV4-1 with TRBJ2-2; D may be TRBD2 (7 bases). The V and J ends lost 0 bases and 6 bases respectively, with 17 bases between them. This CDR3 is 17 amino acids long. Germline V gives CDR1 MGHRA, CDR2 YSYEKL. The CDR3 DNA reads TGCGCCAGCAGCCAAGATCCCCGGGGGGCGCGCGCCGGGGAGCTGTTTTTT. It codes for CASSQDPRGARAGELFF.

The V and J genes are TRBV7-9 and TRBJ2-3, with 9 positions matching TRBD2. This CDR3 region has 18 residues. From germline, CDR1 is SEHNR and CDR2 FQNEAQ (reference sequence). V lost 0 bases to trimming and J lost 0 bases; unmatched junction nucleotides: 7. The CDR3 DNA reads as TGTGCCAGCAGCTTAGCGCGGGCTAGCGGGGCCAGCACAGATACGCAGTATTTT. Translation gives CASSLARASGASTDTQYF. Full variable domain (remainder filled in from reference TRBV7-9 and TRBJ2-3): DTGVSQNPRHKITKRGQNVTFRCDPISEHNRLYWYRQTLGQGPEFLTYFQNEAQLEKSRLLSDRFSAERPKGSFSTLEIQRTEQGDSAMYLCASSLARASGASTDTQYFGPGTRLTVL.

The gene calls are TRBV11-2 and TRBJ2-7; the match to TRBD1 covers 8 bases. The germline gives CDR1 SGHAT, CDR2 FQNNGV. The CDR3 is made up of 16 amino acids. V was pared by 1 base and J by 6 bases, with 11 bases of the junction left unmatched. The CDR3: CASSLVVGQGRSEQYF. The CDR3 DNA sequence: TGTGCCAGCAGCTTAGTCGTAGGACAGGGAAGATCCGAGCAGTACTTC.

The chain has TRBV14 and TRBJ2-3; D uncertain. Germline values: CDR1 SGHDN, CDR2 FVKESK. Trimming left V 0 bases short and J 5 bases short, with 15 bases between. The CDR3 is 16 amino acids. The CDR3 here is CASSQDIGLYGDTQYF. CDR3 DNA: TGTGCCAGCAGCCAAGATATCGGGTTATATGGAGATACGCAGTATTTT.

The chain is built from TRBV4-1 and TRBJ1-4; TRBD1 is a possible D gene (5 bases). CDR3 length: 16 residues. Germline V CDR1 and CDR2: MGHRA, YSYEKL. Trimming stripped 4 bases from V and 5 bases from J, with 17 bases between. The CDR3 coding sequence is TGCGCCAGCAGCCGCGGTCAAGGGGTGGACAATGAAAAACTGTTTTTT. It encodes CASSRGQGVDNEKLFF.

V is TRBV7-9 and J is TRBJ1-5; D unclear. V lost 1 base and J 3 bases, leaving 1 base between the germline ends. The CDR3 sequence is 12 residues long. Per germline, CDR1 SEHNR and CDR2 FQNEAQ (reference sequence). CDR3 in DNA: TGTGCCAGCAGCTTAGACAATCAGCCCCAGCATTTT. It codes for CASSLDNQPQHF.

The CDR3 nucleotides are TGTGCCAGCAGTGAAGCGCCCGGCTCCGAGCAGTACTTC. It encodes CASSEAPGSEQYF. The V gene is TRBV2, the J gene TRBJ2-7; D remains ambiguous. This CDR3 has 13 residues. CDR1 SNHLY and CDR2 FYNNEI come from the germline V gene. Trimming shortened V by 0 bases and J by 6 bases, and 9 bases separated the two germline ends. Full variable domain (outside the CDR3, taken from reference TRBV2 and TRBJ2-7): EPEVTQTPSHQVTQMGQEVILRCVPISNHLYFYWYRQILGQKVEFLVSFYNNEISEKSEIFDDQFSVERPDGSNFTLKIRSTKLEDSAMYFCASSEAPGSEQYFGPGTRLTVT.

The V call is TRBV6-5, the J call TRBJ1-1; the D is unclear. V lost 0 bases and J 4 bases, leaving 15 bases between the germline ends. Germline CDR1 is MNHEY and CDR2 is SVGAGI. There are 16 residues in the CDR3. The DNA of the CDR3 is TGTGCCAGCAGTTACTCTCGGGTGAGTGGGTTCACTGAAGCTTTCTTT. Translated, it gives CASSYSRVSGFTEAFF.

This clone was counted once. The V call is TRBV25-1, the J call TRBJ2-7, with TRBD2 identical over 9 bases. With V trimmed by 3 bases and J by 10 bases, 7 bases remained unmatched. The CDR3 covers 13 residues. Germline CDR1 MGHDK, CDR2 SYGVNS. The CDR3 loop reads CASSDRGGAEQYF. As DNA, the CDR3 is TGTGCCAGCAGTGACCGCGGGGGGGCGGAACAGTACTTC.

The V gene is TRBV9, the J gene TRBJ1-2, with 8 bases that match TRBD1. Trimming took 0 bases from V and 0 from J; bases not matched to a gene: 7. The germline V gene has CDR1 SGDLS and CDR2 YYNGEE. The CDR3 loop spans 17 amino acids. The CDR3 sequence: CASSVEKDRAANYGYTF. Written as DNA, the CDR3 is TGTGCCAGCAGCGTAGAAAAGGACAGGGCAGCTAACTATGGCTACACCTTC.

The chain links TRBV28 to TRBJ2-6; possible D gene TRBD1, 6 bases. The germline V gene encodes CDR1 MDHEN and CDR2 SYDVKM. This CDR3 has 21 residues. Trimming removed 0 bases at V and 0 bases at J, with 21 bases between. DNA of the CDR3: TGTGCCAGCAGTTTATGGGGGAGAAGCGAAAGGGGGATCTCTGGGGCCAACGTCCTGACTTTC. Its translation is CASSLWGRSERGISGANVLTF.

CDR3 coding DNA: TGCGCCAGCAGTGAGTCTAAGAGTTGGAATTCACCCCTCCACTTT. It codes for CASSESKSWNSPLHF. The chain recombines TRBV10-1 with TRBJ1-6; D is unclear. The CDR3 length is 15 residues. Germline-derived CDR1 and CDR2 are WNHNN and SYGVQD (reference sequence). V lost 0 bases to trimming and J lost 7 bases, with 10 bases between them.

V and J are TRBV25-1 and TRBJ1-4; D is perhaps TRBD1 (6 bases). Per germline, CDR1 MGHDK and CDR2 SYGVNS. The V and J ends lost 4 bases and 8 bases respectively, with 17 bases between them. The CDR3 spans 15 residues. The CDR3 bases are TGTGCCAGCAGTGTCCGCAGGGGATTCGGGGAAAAACTGTTTTTT. This encodes CASSVRRGFGEKLFF.

The chain carries TRBV6-1 and TRBJ1-2; 8 nucleotides match TRBD1. The germline CDR1 and CDR2 sequences are MNHNS and SASEGT. This CDR3 spans 14 amino acids. Trimming took 4 bases from V and 7 from J; bases not matched to a gene: 8. The CDR3 loop reads CASSAQGGWGGYTF. DNA of the CDR3: TGTGCCAGCAGTGCACAGGGGGGCTGGGGTGGCTACACCTTC.

The chain joins TRBV19 to TRBJ1-4; D perhaps matches TRBD1 (5 bases). The V and J ends lost 5 bases and 5 bases respectively, with 15 bases between them. Per the germline V gene, CDR1 is LNHDA and CDR2 is SQIVND (reference sequence). The CDR3 contains 15 residues. CDR3 sequence: CASSPRGGVNEKLFF. DNA for the CDR3: TGTGCCAGTAGTCCTCGGGGCGGGGTCAATGAAAAACTGTTTTTT.

The chain has TRBV7-3 and TRBJ2-1; D is unclear. V was pared by 2 bases and J by 0 bases, with 14 bases between. Germline loops: CDR1 SGHTA, CDR2 FQGTGA. This CDR3 is built from 17 residues. The CDR3 protein is CASSLLPTSSSYNEQFF. CDR3 nucleotide sequence: TGTGCCAGCAGCTTACTCCCGACCTCTAGCTCCTACAATGAGCAGTTCTTC.

The chain carries TRBV10-3 and TRBJ2-1, with D possibly being TRBD1 (5 bases). Germline lookup yields CDR1 ENHRY and CDR2 SYGVKD. With 6 bases removed from V and 4 bases from J, the gap between germline ends came to 10 bases. The CDR3 contains 13 residues. CDR3 in DNA: TGTGCCATCAGCCCCGGACAATACAATGAGCAGTTCTTC. Residues: CAISPGQYNEQFF.

This clone turned up a few times. The CDR3: CASSKSYPVGGRPGELFF. As DNA, the CDR3 is TGCGCCAGCAGTAAAAGTTATCCGGTAGGGGGTCGGCCCGGGGAGCTGTTTTTT. The rearrangement joins TRBV5-1 to TRBJ2-2; a weak D match, TRBD1 (6 bases). Germline V CDR1 and CDR2: SGHRS, YFSETQ. Trimming shortened V by 5 bases and J by 6 bases, and 26 bases separated the two germline ends. There are 18 residues in the CDR3.

V is TRBV5-1 and J is TRBJ1-1; weak D call: TRBD1 (5 bases). This CDR3 has 15 amino acids. Trimming shortened V by 2 bases and J by 1 base, and 12 bases separated the two germline ends. CDR1 is SGHRS, CDR2 YFSETQ, per germline. The CDR3 loop is CASSLSFGQNTEAFF. The CDR3 DNA reads as TGCGCCAGCAGCTTAAGTTTCGGACAGAACACTGAAGCTTTCTTT.

The rearrangement uses TRBV7-7 and TRBJ1-4, with unresolved D. Per germline, CDR1 SSHAT and CDR2 FNYEAQ (reference sequence). V was clipped by 3 bases and J by 3 bases, with 5 bases between them. The CDR3 is 13 residues long. CDR3 in amino acids: CASSLQPNEKLFF. The CDR3 nucleotides read TGTGCCAGCAGCTTGCAGCCTAATGAAAAACTGTTTTTT.

The gene calls are TRBV13 and TRBJ1-2, with D possibly being TRBD1 (6 bases). The germline CDR1 and CDR2 sequences are PRHDT and FYEKMQ (reference sequence). Trimming shortened V by 8 bases and J by 2 bases, and 15 bases separated the two germline ends. This CDR3 contains 14 residues. CDR3 DNA sequence: TGTGCCAGCGGACTTAAGGGGGGGAACTATGGCTACACCTTC. Protein: CASGLKGGNYGYTF.

The genes are TRBV7-2 and TRBJ1-1, with unresolved D. The CDR3 contains 14 residues. Germline values: CDR1 SGHTA, CDR2 FQGNSA. V gave up 5 bases and J gave up 4 bases, with 14 bases separating them. CDR3 sequence: CASSPLGKRTEAFF. The CDR3 coding sequence is TGTGCCAGCAGCCCTTTAGGGAAGCGCACTGAAGCTTTCTTT.

This rearrangement joins TRBV7-8 to TRBJ2-7, with 12 bases aligning to TRBD2. V shed 5 bases and J 0 bases; nucleotides not matched to a gene: 2. The CDR3 runs to 15 residues. Per the germline V gene, CDR1 is SGHVS and CDR2 is FQNEAQ. The CDR3 loop reads CASSQTSGGSYEQYF. The CDR3 region has the DNA TGTGCCAGCAGCCAGACTAGCGGGGGCTCCTACGAGCAGTACTTC.

The V gene is TRBV25-1, the J gene TRBJ1-2; TRBD1 is a possible D gene (6 bases). Germline CDR1 reads MGHDK; CDR2 reads SYGVNS. The CDR3 consists of 14 residues. V was cut by 6 bases and J by 7 bases, with 18 bases left in between. CDR3 loop: CASRPDRDTGGYTF. The CDR3 nucleotides are TGTGCCAGCAGGCCCGACCGGGACACGGGTGGCTACACCTTC.

The chain is built from TRBV7-9 and TRBJ1-3, with D perhaps TRBD1 (5 bases). The CDR3 is made up of 14 amino acids. From germline, CDR1 is SEHNR and CDR2 FQNEAQ (reference sequence). Trimming left V 1 base short and J 4 bases short, with 8 bases between. DNA of the CDR3: TGTGCCAGCAGCTTAGGAGGGGCGGGAAACACCATATATTTT. It codes for CASSLGGAGNTIYF.

Here the CDR3 reads CASSFTPGGTGAPTHEQFF. The CDR3 coding sequence is TGTGCCAGCAGTTTTACCCCCGGAGGGACAGGGGCCCCCACCCATGAGCAGTTCTTC. This rearrangement joins TRBV27 to TRBJ2-1; TRBD1 aligns across 10 bases. Germline values: CDR1 MNHEY, CDR2 SMNVEV (reference sequence). Trimming removed 3 bases from V and 8 bases from J; junction bases left unmatched: 19. The CDR3 is 19 amino acids.

The rearrangement links TRBV5-5 to TRBJ2-2, with 7 bases fitting TRBD1. V was clipped by 3 bases and J by 1 base; unmatched bases: 3. This CDR3 has 15 amino acids. Germline loops: CDR1 SGHKS, CDR2 YYEKEE (reference sequence). The CDR3 reads CASSSGTENTGELFF. CDR3 in DNA: TGTGCCAGCAGCTCCGGGACAGAGAACACCGGGGAGCTGTTTTTT.

The chain uses TRBV5-1 and TRBJ2-7; 7 positions match TRBD1. The CDR3 extends over 13 amino acids. V shed 4 bases, J shed 1 base, and the junction held 2 bases outside the gene matches. Germline-derived CDR1 and CDR2 are SGHRS and YFSETQ. CDR3 amino acids: CASSPGQSYEQYF. The DNA of the CDR3 is TGCGCCAGCAGCCCGGGACAGTCCTACGAGCAGTACTTC.